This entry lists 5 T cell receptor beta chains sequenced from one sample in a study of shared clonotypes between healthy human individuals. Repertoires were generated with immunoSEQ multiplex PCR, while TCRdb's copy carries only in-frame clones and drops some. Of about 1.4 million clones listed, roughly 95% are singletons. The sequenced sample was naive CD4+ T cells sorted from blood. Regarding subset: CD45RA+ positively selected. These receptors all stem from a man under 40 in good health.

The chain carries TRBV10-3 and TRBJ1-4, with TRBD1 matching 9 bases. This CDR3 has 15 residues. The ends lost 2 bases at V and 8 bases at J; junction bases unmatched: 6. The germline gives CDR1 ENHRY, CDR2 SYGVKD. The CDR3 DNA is TGTGCCATCAGTGAGATCGGGACAGGGTTCGAAAAACTGTTTTTT. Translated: CAISEIGTGFEKLFF.

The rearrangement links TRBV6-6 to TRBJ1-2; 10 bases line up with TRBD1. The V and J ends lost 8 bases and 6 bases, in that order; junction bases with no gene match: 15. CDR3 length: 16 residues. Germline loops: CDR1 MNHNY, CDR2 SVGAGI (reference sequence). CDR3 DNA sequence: TGTGCCAGCCTGGGCTCCTCCGGGACAGGGGATCATGGCTACACCTTC. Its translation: CASLGSSGTGDHGYTF.

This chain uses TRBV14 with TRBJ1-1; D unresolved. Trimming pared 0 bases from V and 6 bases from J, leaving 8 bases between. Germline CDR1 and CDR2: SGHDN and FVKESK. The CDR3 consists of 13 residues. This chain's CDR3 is CASSQDRTAEAFF. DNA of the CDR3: TGTGCCAGCAGCCAAGATCGGACGGCTGAAGCTTTCTTT.

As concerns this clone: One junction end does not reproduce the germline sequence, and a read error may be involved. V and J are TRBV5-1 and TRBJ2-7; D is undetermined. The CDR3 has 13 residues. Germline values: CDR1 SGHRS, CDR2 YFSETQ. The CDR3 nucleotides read TGCGCCAGCTACGATCTAGTCTCCGACGAGCAGTACTTC. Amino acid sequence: CASYDLVSDEQYF.

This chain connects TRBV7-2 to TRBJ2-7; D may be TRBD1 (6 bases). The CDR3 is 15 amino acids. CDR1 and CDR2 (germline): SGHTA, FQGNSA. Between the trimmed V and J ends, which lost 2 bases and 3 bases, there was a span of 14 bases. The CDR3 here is CASSLIQGRLYEQYF. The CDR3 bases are TGTGCCAGCAGCTTAATCCAGGGGCGCCTCTACGAGCAGTACTTC.